The sequence of this T cell receptor (beta chain) was determined in a study of shared clonotypes between healthy human individuals. Profiling relied on immunoSEQ multiplex PCR, and the TCRdb table lists in-frame clones only, not all of them. The sample contains roughly 1,800,000 clones, over 85% of which appear only once. CD45RO-negative, CCR7-selected cells formed the naive CD8 fraction, which excluded terminally differentiated effector memory CD45RA+ cells. This CDR3 is 17 amino acids long. Trimming cost V 5 bases and J 2 bases, with 16 bases left between them. Per the germline V gene, CDR1 is SGHNT and CDR2 is YENEEA.

The sequenced sample was naive CD8+ T cells sorted from blood. The rearrangement uses TRBV11-3 and TRBJ2-6; D possibly corresponds to TRBD2 (7 bases). This clonotype originated in a man between 18 and 35 years old in good health. The CDR3 DNA is TGTGCCAGCAGCGGGGGGGGGCCCCTGACTGGGGCCAACGTCCTGACTTTC. Protein product: CASSGGGPLTGANVLTF.